The 26 T cell receptor beta chains presented below share a single source sample, sequenced in a study of CD8 T cells in Susac syndrome. Random-hexamer reverse transcription was applied to roughly 0.5 to 1 ug RNA. TCRdb reanalysed the immunoSEQ multiplex PCR reads using MiXCR and keeps one entry per CDR3 protein. The table records some 170,000 distinct CDR3 sequences, roughly 95% of them present only once. The sample taken for sequencing was CD4+ T cells from PBMCs. These receptors all stem from a human donor in good health.

The CDR3 loop reads CASSWSDRGPEKLFF. CDR3 sequence (DNA): TGTGCCAGCAGCTGGTCGGACAGGGGGCCTGAAAAACTGTTTTTT. The chain couples TRBV3-1 to TRBJ1-4; 11 bases are a match to TRBD1. In germline, CDR1 is LGHDT, CDR2 YNNKEL (reference sequence). Trimming cost V 5 bases and J 7 bases; bases outside gene matches: 6. This CDR3 spans 15 amino acids.

The V gene is TRBV2, the J gene TRBJ2-5; 7 positions match TRBD1. Germline-derived CDR1 and CDR2 are SNHLY and FYNNEI. The V gene end was trimmed by 7 bases and the J gene end by 5 bases; junction bases not matched to a gene: 10. This CDR3 spans 14 amino acids. CDR3 sequence (DNA): TGTGCCAGCACCGGGAAGGGGGCCGGGGAGACCCAGTACTTC. Amino acid sequence: CASTGKGAGETQYF.

The genes are TRBV7-2 and TRBJ1-5, with D possibly matching TRBD1 (6 bases). Trimming took 5 bases from V and 2 from J, leaving 13 bases between them. The CDR3 is 15 amino acids. CDR1 and CDR2 (germline): SGHTA, FQGNSA. The CDR3 loop reads CASSRDGGRNQPQHF. CDR3 nucleotide sequence: TGTGCCAGCAGCCGCGACGGGGGCCGCAATCAGCCCCAGCATTTT.

This sequence joins TRBV29-1 and TRBJ1-2, with TRBD1 matching 7 bases. The CDR3 covers 12 residues. Germline CDR1 is SQVTM and CDR2 is ANQGSEA. Trimming removed 6 bases from V and 7 bases from J; junction bases left unmatched: 8. CDR3 in DNA: TGCAGCGTCTCCGACAGGGTGGGTGGCTACACCTTC. Encoded protein: CSVSDRVGGYTF.

The J gene is TRBJ1-1, the V gene TRBV5-8; TRBD1 might be the D (6 bases). Trimming left V 4 bases short and J 1 base short, with 14 bases between. CDR1 is SGHTS and CDR2 is YDEGEE in the germline V gene. This CDR3 is built from 15 residues. The CDR3 spells CASSRTQGGNTEAFF. CDR3 sequence (DNA): TGTGCCAGCAGCCGAACACAGGGAGGGAACACTGAAGCTTTCTTT.

The chain is built from TRBV9 and TRBJ2-3; 8 positions match TRBD1. Germline lookup yields CDR1 SGDLS and CDR2 YYNGEE. CDR3 size: 18 residues. V shed 0 bases and J 0 bases; nucleotides not matched to a gene: 9. The CDR3 region has the DNA TGTGCCAGCAGCGTAGGGGACGGGACAGGAACTAGCACAGATACGCAGTATTTT. Residues: CASSVGDGTGTSTDTQYF.

The V and J genes are TRBV20-1 and TRBJ2-5; D gene unclear. In germline, CDR1 is DFQATT, CDR2 SNEGSKA (reference sequence). Trimming stripped 4 bases from V and 1 base from J, with 7 bases between. The CDR3 length is 12 residues. The CDR3 coding sequence is TGCAGTGCTACCCTCGGCCAAGAGACCCAGTACTTC. Amino acid sequence: CSATLGQETQYF.

The count of this clonotype is one. This chain connects TRBV3-1 to TRBJ2-4; 8 bases line up with TRBD2. The CDR3 covers 18 residues. The V gene's germline CDR1 is LGHDT and CDR2 YNNKEL (reference sequence). The trim removed 3 bases at V and 0 bases at J, leaving 10 bases unmatched. Here the CDR3 DNA reads TGTGCCAGCAGCCAGGACCGGGGGGGATCTCTAGCCAAAAACATTCAGTACTTC. Translated, it gives CASSQDRGGSLAKNIQYF.

This chain connects TRBV19 to TRBJ1-6, with D perhaps TRBD1 (6 bases). CDR1 and CDR2 from the germline V gene are LNHDA and SQIVND (reference sequence). The V gene lost 7 bases and the J gene lost 10 bases, with 17 bases spanning the gap. The CDR3 runs 14 residues. The CDR3 spells CASTADQGNSPLHF. In nucleotides, the CDR3 is TGTGCCAGTACCGCTGACCAGGGGAACTCACCCCTCCACTTT. The entire variable domain, with the rest obtained from reference TRBV19 and TRBJ1-6, is as follows: DGGITQSPKYLFRKEGQNVTLSCEQNLNHDAMYWYRQDPGQGLRLIYYSQIVNDFQKGDIAEGYSVSREKKESFPLTVTSAQKNPTAFYLCASTADQGNSPLHFGNGTRLTVT.

The rearrangement links TRBV2 to TRBJ2-1; either TRBD1 or TRBD2 may fit D (5 bases each). The ends were cut back, 8 bases at V and 8 bases at J, with 16 bases in the middle. CDR1 SNHLY and CDR2 FYNNEI come from the germline V gene. This CDR3 comprises 13 residues. DNA of the CDR3: TGTGCCAGCTGCCGGGACCTGGGGGATGAGCAGTTCTTC. Its translation: CASCRDLGDEQFF.

This clonotype was seen only a few times. The chain is built from TRBV29-1 and TRBJ2-7, with 10 bases matching TRBD1. Germline trimming cut 3 bases from V and 5 bases from J; bases unmatched to any gene: 7. Per the germline V gene, CDR1 is SQVTM and CDR2 is ANQGSEA. The CDR3 length is 14 residues. The CDR3 DNA reads TGCAGCGTTGAGTCAACCGGGACAGGGGACGAGCAGTACTTC. Protein sequence: CSVESTGTGDEQYF.

The chain has TRBV6-2 or TRBV6-3 and TRBJ2-3; D is unclear. The V and J ends lost 2 bases and 10 bases respectively, with 10 bases between them. The CDR3 is made up of 12 amino acids. Looked up from germline, CDR1 is MNHEY and CDR2 is SVGEGT. Written as DNA, the CDR3 is TGTGCCAGCAGTTACCGGGCAGACCCGCAGTATTTT. Translated: CASSYRADPQYF.

J is TRBJ2-7 and V is TRBV3-1; 9 bases agree with TRBD2. CDR3 length: 12 residues. CDR1 LGHDT and CDR2 YNNKEL come from the germline V gene (reference sequence). V lost 4 bases to trimming and J lost 6 bases; unmatched junction nucleotides: 1. In DNA, the CDR3 is TGTGCCAGCAGCCTGCGGGGGGGCGAGCAGTACTTC. Protein product: CASSLRGGEQYF.

The rearrangement links TRBV11-1 to TRBJ2-3; D may be TRBD1 or TRBD2 (5 bases each). This CDR3 comprises 15 residues. Germline V gene lookup returns CDR1 SGHAT and CDR2 FQDESV (reference sequence). Trimming took off 5 bases at V and 6 bases at J, with 18 bases between the two ends. The CDR3 sequence: CASSAGQTWGDTQYF. The CDR3 DNA reads as TGTGCCAGCAGCGCGGGCCAAACCTGGGGGGATACGCAGTATTTT.

V gene TRBV24-1 combines with J gene TRBJ2-1; the match to TRBD1 covers 10 bases. V lost 4 bases and J lost 4; bases outside the gene matches: 9. Germline loops: CDR1 KGHDR, CDR2 SFDVKD. The CDR3 runs 17 residues. The CDR3 reads CATSDSTGTGVYNEQFF. The CDR3 DNA is TGTGCCACCAGTGACTCTACCGGGACAGGGGTATACAATGAGCAGTTCTTC.

The V gene is TRBV7-3, the J gene TRBJ2-7; 11 positions match TRBD2. The length of the CDR3 is 14 residues. CDR1 is SGHTA and CDR2 is FQGTGA in the germline V gene. Losses at the gene ends were 6 bases for V and 6 bases for J; bases not matched to a gene: 7. CDR3 sequence (DNA): TGTGCCAGCAGTAATAGCGGGGGGGCCTCCGAGCAGTACTTC. Translation gives CASSNSGGASEQYF.

The CDR3 nucleotides read TGCAGTGCTGGGGACGGCTCCCTTAGCGAGCAGTACTTC. Amino acid sequence: CSAGDGSLSEQYF. V and J are TRBV20-1 and TRBJ2-7, with D perhaps given as TRBD1 or TRBD2 (5 bases each). Germline assignment: CDR1 DFQATT and CDR2 SNEGSKA (reference sequence). V was cut by 5 bases and J by 6 bases, with 17 bases left in between. The CDR3 is 13 residues long.

This clonotype was counted once. The chain employs TRBV3-1 and TRBJ2-3; 15 bases line up with TRBD2. V trimming: 4 bases; J trimming: 3 bases; junction bases outside the gene matches: 5. The CDR3 runs to 17 residues. Germline-derived CDR1 and CDR2 are LGHDT and YNNKEL (reference sequence). CDR3 protein: CASSPWTSGGATDTQYF. The CDR3 nucleotides are TGTGCCAGCAGCCCTTGGACTAGCGGGGGGGCAACAGATACGCAGTATTTT.

This clonotype has just one count. The chain uses TRBV12-3 or TRBV12-4 and TRBJ1-5; D call uncertain. V dropped 5 bases and J dropped 2 bases, with 13 bases sitting between them. The CDR3 has 15 residues. CDR3 protein: CASSTHVQGNQPQHF. DNA of the CDR3: TGTGCCAGCAGTACCCACGTCCAAGGCAATCAGCCCCAGCATTTT.

The chain combines TRBV2 with TRBJ2-5; 7 bases are a match to TRBD1. Germline V gene lookup returns CDR1 SNHLY and CDR2 FYNNEI. V dropped 5 bases and J dropped 1; count of bases not matched to a gene: 10. The length of the CDR3 is 16 residues. CDR3: CASSKRDRVGQETQYF. The CDR3 DNA is TGTGCCAGCAGTAAGAGAGACAGGGTAGGCCAAGAGACCCAGTACTTC. The variable domain in full, with the rest retrieved from reference TRBV2 and TRBJ2-5, is EPEVTQTPSHQVTQMGQEVILRCVPISNHLYFYWYRQILGQKVEFLVSFYNNEISEKSEIFDDQFSVERPDGSNFTLKIRSTKLEDSAMYFCASSKRDRVGQETQYFGPGTRLLVL.

The chain has TRBV6-5 and TRBJ1-1; D is unclear. This CDR3 comprises 15 residues. V gave up 1 base and J gave up 1 base, with 10 bases separating them. Per the germline V gene, CDR1 is MNHEY and CDR2 is SVGAGI. The CDR3 sequence is CASSYYPGPNTEAFF. CDR3 in DNA: TGTGCCAGCAGTTACTACCCAGGCCCGAACACTGAAGCTTTCTTT.

This chain joins TRBV7-2 and TRBJ2-5; either TRBD1 or TRBD2 may fit D (5 bases each). The CDR3 sequence is 15 residues long. V was clipped by 1 base and J by 4 bases, with 13 bases between them. Germline loops: CDR1 SGHTA, CDR2 FQGNSA. The CDR3 sequence: CASSLGPGPLETQYF. CDR3 in DNA: TGTGCCAGCAGCTTAGGGCCGGGGCCTTTAGAGACCCAGTACTTC.

As DNA, the CDR3 is TGTGCCAGCAGTCTACAGGGGAGACATGAGCAGTTCTTC. Its translation: CASSLQGRHEQFF. The gene calls are TRBV2 and TRBJ2-1, with 7 nucleotides matching TRBD1. This CDR3 has 13 residues. V trimming: 5 bases; J trimming: 8 bases; junction bases outside the gene matches: 6. In germline, CDR1 is SNHLY, CDR2 FYNNEI.

The V gene is TRBV5-1, the J gene TRBJ2-7; TRBD2 matches at 12 bases. CDR1 SGHRS and CDR2 YFSETQ come from the germline V gene. This CDR3 region has 17 residues. With V trimmed by 0 bases and J by 2 bases, 6 bases remained unmatched. Here the CDR3 DNA reads TGCGCCAGCAGCTTGGCCGGACTAGCGGGGCGAACCTACGAGCAGTACTTC. Translating gives CASSLAGLAGRTYEQYF. Filled out from reference TRBV5-1 and TRBJ2-7, the complete variable domain reads KAGVTQTPRYLIKTRGQQVTLSCSPISGHRSVSWYQQTPGQGLQFLFEYFSETQRNKGNFPGRFSGRQFSNSRSEMNVSTLELGDSALYLCASSLAGLAGRTYEQYFGPGTRLTVT.

This chain joins TRBV28 and TRBJ1-3; 10 bases align to TRBD1. V shed 11 bases and J 2 bases; nucleotides not matched to a gene: 12. From germline, CDR1 is MDHEN and CDR2 SYDVKM. The CDR3 length is 16 residues. CDR3 in DNA: TGTGCCGGTGGGACAGGGGCTATGTGGACTGGAAACACCATATATTTT. Translated: CAGGTGAMWTGNTIYF.

The chain has TRBV5-8 and TRBJ2-2; 9 nucleotides match TRBD2. The CDR3 runs to 17 residues. J gave up 7 bases and V 5 bases, and 15 bases lay outside the gene matches. From germline, CDR1 is SGHTS and CDR2 YDEGEE. CDR3 in amino acids: CASSFRGRTSELGELFF. CDR3 DNA sequence: TGTGCCAGCAGTTTTAGGGGAAGGACTAGCGAACTCGGGGAGCTGTTTTTT.